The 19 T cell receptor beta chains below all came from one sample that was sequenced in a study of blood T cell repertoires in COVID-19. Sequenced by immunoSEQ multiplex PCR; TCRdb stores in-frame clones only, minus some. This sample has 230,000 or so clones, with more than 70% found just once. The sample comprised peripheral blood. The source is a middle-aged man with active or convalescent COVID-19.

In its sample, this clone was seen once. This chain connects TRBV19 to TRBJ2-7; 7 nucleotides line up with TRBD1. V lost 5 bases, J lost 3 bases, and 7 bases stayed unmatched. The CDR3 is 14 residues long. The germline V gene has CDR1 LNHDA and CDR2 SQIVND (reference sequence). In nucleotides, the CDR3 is TGTGCCAGTAGTGCATACCGGGACAGCTACGAGCAGTACTTC. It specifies CASSAYRDSYEQYF.

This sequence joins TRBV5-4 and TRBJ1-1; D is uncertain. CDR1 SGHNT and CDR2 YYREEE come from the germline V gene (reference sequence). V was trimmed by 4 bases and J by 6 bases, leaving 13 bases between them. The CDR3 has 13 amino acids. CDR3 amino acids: CASSPTAAPEAFF. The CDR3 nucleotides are TGTGCCAGCAGCCCAACCGCGGCGCCTGAAGCTTTCTTT.

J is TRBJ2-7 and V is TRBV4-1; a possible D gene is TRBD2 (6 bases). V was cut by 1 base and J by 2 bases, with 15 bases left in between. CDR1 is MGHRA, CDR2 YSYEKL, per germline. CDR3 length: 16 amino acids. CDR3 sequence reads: CASSQGHGSTPYEQYF. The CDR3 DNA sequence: TGCGCCAGCAGCCAAGGGCACGGGAGTACCCCCTACGAGCAGTACTTC.

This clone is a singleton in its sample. This CDR3 is CASSLTDNEQFF. In DNA form, the CDR3 reads TGTGCCAGCAGCTTAACGGACAATGAGCAGTTCTTC. The chain combines TRBV7-6 with TRBJ2-1; D unclear. This CDR3 has 12 residues. Trimming removed 2 bases from V and 5 bases from J, with 4 bases in between. Germline values: CDR1 SGHVS, CDR2 FNYEAQ.

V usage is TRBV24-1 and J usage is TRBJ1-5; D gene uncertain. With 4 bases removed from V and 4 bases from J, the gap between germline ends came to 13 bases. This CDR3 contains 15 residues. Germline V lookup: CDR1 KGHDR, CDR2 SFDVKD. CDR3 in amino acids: CATSDILRGNQPQHF. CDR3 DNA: TGTGCCACCAGTGACATACTAAGAGGGAATCAGCCCCAGCATTTT.

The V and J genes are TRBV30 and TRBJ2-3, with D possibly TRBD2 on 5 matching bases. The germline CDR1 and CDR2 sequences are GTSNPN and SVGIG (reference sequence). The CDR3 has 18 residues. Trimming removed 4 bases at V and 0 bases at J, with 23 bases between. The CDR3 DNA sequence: TGTGCCTGGACCGAGGGCGCGGCGGCATACACTAGCACAGATACGCAGTATTTT. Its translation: CAWTEGAAAYTSTDTQYF.

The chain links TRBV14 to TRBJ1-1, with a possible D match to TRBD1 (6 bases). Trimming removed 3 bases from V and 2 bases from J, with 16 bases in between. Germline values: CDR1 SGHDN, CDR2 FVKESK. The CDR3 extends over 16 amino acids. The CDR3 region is CASSQPHMTGNTEAFF. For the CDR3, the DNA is TGTGCCAGCAGCCAGCCCCACATGACAGGCAACACTGAAGCTTTCTTT.

CDR3 sequence reads: CASSSSGDYGYTF. In DNA form, the CDR3 reads TGTGCCAGCAGTTCCTCAGGGGACTATGGCTACACCTTC. The rearrangement uses TRBV6-5 and TRBJ1-2; possible D gene TRBD1, 6 bases. Germline V gives CDR1 MNHEY, CDR2 SVGAGI. The V gene lost 4 bases and the J gene lost 3 bases, with 9 bases spanning the gap. This CDR3 comprises 13 residues.

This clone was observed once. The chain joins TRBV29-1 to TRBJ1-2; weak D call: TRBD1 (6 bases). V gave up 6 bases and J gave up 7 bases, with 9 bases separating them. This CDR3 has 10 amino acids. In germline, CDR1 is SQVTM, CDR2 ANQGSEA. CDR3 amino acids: CSVGQSGYTF. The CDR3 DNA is TGCAGCGTGGGACAAAGTGGCTACACCTTC. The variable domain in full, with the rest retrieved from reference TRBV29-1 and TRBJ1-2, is SAVISQKPSRDICQRGTSLTIQCQVDSQVTMMFWYRQQPGQSLTLIATANQGSEATYESGFVIDKFPISRPNLTFSTLTVSNMSPEDSSIYLCSVGQSGYTFGSGTRLTVV.

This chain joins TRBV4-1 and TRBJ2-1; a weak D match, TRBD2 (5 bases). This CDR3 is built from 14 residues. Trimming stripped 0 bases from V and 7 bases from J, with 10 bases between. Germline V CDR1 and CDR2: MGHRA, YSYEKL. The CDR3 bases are TGCGCCAGCAGCCAAGATGTTCGAGGGAATGAGCAGTTCTTC. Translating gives CASSQDVRGNEQFF.

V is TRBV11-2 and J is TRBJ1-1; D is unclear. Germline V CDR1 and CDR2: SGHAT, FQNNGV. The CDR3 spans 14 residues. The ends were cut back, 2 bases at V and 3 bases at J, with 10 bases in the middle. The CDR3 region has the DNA TGTGCCAGCAGCTTACGGTTTATGGACACTGAAGCTTTCTTT. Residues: CASSLRFMDTEAFF.

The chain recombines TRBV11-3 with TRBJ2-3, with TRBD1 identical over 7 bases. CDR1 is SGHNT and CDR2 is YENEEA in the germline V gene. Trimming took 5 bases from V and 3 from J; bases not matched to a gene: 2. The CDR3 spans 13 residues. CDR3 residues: CASSPDRTDTQYF. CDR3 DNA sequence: TGTGCCAGCAGCCCGGACAGGACAGATACGCAGTATTTT.

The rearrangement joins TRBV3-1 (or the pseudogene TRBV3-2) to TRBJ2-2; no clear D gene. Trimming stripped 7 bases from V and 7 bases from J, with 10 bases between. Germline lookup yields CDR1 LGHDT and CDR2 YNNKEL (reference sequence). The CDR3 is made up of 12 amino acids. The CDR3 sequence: CASTLFGGELFF. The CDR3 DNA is TGTGCCAGCACCCTCTTCGGCGGGGAGCTGTTTTTT.

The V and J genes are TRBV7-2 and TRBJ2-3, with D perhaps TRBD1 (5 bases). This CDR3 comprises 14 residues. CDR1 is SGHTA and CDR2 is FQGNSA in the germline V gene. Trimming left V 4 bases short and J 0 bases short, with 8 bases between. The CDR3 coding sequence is TGTGCCAGCAGCTCACAGGACAGCACAGATACGCAGTATTTT. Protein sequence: CASSSQDSTDTQYF.

CDR3 coding DNA: TGTGCCTGGAAGGGGGACCCCGAGGGCTATGGCTACACCTTC. Encoded protein: CAWKGDPEGYGYTF. The chain links TRBV30 to TRBJ1-2, with D maybe TRBD1 (6 bases). The CDR3 contains 14 residues. The V end lost 4 bases, the J end lost 4 bases, and 16 bases lay between the germline ends. In germline, CDR1 is GTSNPN, CDR2 SVGIG (reference sequence).

CDR3 sequence (DNA): TGTGCCAGCCCCCAGGGGGCTTCGGTCTATGGGTCTGGCTACACCTTC. This codes for CASPQGASVYGSGYTF. The chain recombines TRBV2 with TRBJ1-2; 8 bases match TRBD1. Germline V lookup: CDR1 SNHLY, CDR2 FYNNEI. The CDR3 is 16 residues long. J lost 7 bases, V lost 8 bases, and 18 bases had no gene match.

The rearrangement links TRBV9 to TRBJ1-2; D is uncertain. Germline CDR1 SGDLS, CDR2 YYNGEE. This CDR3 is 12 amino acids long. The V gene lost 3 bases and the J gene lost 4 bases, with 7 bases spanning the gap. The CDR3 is CASSAAGYGYTF. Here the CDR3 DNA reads TGTGCCAGCAGCGCGGCGGGCTATGGCTACACCTTC.

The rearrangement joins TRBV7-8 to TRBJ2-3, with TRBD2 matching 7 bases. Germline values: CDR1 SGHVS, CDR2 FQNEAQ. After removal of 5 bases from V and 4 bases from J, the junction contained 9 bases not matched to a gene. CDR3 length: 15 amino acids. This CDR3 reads CASSIGISGADTQYF. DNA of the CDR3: TGTGCCAGCAGCATCGGGATAAGCGGGGCAGATACGCAGTATTTT.

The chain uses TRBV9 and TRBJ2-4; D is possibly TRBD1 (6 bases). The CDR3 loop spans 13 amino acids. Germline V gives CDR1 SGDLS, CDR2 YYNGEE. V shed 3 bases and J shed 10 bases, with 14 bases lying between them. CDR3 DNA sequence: TGTGCCAGCAGCGCCGAGGGACAATCAATTCAGTACTTC. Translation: CASSAEGQSIQYF.